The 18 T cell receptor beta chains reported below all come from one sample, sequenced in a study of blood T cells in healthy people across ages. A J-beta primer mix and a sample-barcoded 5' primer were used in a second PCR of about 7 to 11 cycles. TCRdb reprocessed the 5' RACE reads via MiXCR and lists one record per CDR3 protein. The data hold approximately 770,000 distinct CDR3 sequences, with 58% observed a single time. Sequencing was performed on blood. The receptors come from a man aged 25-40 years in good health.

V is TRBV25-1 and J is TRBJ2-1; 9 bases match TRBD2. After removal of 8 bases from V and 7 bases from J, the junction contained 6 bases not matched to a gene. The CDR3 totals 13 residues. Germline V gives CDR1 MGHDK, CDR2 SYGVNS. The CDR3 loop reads CASRNSGSNEQFF. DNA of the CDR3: TGTGCCAGCCGAAATAGCGGGAGTAATGAGCAGTTCTTC.

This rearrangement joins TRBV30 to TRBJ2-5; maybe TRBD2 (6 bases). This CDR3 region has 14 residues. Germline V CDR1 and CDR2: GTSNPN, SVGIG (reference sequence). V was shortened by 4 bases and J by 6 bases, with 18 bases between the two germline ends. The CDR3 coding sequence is TGTGCCTGGAATAAAGGCGGGGAGACAAAGACCCAGTACTTC. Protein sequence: CAWNKGGETKTQYF.

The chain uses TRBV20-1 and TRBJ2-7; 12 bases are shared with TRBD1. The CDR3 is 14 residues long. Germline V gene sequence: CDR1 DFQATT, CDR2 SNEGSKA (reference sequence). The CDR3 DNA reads TGCAGCGAAAACCAGGGACAGGGGGCCGACGAGCAGTACTTC. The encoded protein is CSENQGQGADEQYF.

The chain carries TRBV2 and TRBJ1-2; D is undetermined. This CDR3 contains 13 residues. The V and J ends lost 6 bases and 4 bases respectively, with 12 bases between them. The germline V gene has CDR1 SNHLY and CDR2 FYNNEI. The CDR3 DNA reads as TGTGCCAGCAGGTTCGAAATAGGCTATGGCTACACCTTC. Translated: CASRFEIGYGYTF.

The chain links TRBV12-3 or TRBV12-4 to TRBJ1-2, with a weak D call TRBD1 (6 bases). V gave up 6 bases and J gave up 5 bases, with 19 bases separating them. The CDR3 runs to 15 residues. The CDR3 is CASSLNRESWYGYTF. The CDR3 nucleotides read TGTGCCAGCAGCCTGAACAGGGAAAGTTGGTATGGCTACACCTTC.

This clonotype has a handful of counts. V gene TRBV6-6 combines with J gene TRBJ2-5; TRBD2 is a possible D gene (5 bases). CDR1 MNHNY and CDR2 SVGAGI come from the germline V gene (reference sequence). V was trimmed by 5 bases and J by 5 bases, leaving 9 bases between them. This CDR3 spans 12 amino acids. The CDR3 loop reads CASSAEGETQYF. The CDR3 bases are TGTGCCAGCAGTGCAGAGGGTGAGACCCAGTACTTC.

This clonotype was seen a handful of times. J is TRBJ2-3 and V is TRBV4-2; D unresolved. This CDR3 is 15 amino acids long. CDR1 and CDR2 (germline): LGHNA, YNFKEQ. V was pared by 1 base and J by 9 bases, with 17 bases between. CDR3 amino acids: CASSQASTQTKTQYF. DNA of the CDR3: TGTGCCAGCAGCCAAGCATCTACCCAGACGAAGACGCAGTATTTT.

Written as DNA, the CDR3 is TGCAGCTTTGGACTAGCGGGTAATGGGGAGCTGTTTTTT. This sequence encodes CSFGLAGNGELFF. This rearrangement joins TRBV20-1 to TRBJ2-2, with 11 positions matching TRBD2. The V gene's germline CDR1 is DFQATT and CDR2 SNEGSKA (reference sequence). The CDR3 has 13 amino acids.

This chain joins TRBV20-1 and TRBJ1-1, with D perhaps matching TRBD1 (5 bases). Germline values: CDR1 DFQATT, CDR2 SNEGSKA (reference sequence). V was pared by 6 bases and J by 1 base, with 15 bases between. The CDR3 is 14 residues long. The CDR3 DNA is TGCAGTGCACACCAGGGAGAAAGGAACACTGAAGCTTTCTTT. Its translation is CSAHQGERNTEAFF.

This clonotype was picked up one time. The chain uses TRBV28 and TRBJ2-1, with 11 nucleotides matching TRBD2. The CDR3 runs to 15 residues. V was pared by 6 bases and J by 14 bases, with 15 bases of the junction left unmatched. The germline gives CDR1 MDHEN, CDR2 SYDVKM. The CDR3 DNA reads TGTGCCAGCAGACCTCGCCTCCTAGCGGGAGGCCAGGAGTTCTTC. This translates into CASRPRLLAGGQEFF.

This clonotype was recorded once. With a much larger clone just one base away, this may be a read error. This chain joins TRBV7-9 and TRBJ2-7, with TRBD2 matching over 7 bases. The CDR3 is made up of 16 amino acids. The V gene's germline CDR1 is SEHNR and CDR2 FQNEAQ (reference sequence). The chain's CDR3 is CVSSLVEAGDPYEQYF. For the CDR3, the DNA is TGTGTCAGCAGCTTAGTCGAGGCGGGAGACCCCTACGAGCAGTACTTC.

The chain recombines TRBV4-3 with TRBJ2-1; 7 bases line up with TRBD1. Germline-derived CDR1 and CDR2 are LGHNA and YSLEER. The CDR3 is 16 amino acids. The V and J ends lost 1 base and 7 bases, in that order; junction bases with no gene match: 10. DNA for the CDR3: TGCGCCAGCAGCCAAGCGGAGACAGGGAGTCCGAATGAGCAGTTCTTC. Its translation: CASSQAETGSPNEQFF.

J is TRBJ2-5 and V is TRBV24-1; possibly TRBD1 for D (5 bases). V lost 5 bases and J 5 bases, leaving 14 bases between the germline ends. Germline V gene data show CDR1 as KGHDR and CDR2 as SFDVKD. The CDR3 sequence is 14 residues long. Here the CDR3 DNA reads TGTGCCACCAGTGCGTCAGGGATTTGGGAGACCCAGTACTTC. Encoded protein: CATSASGIWETQYF.

DNA for the CDR3: TGCAGCGGTCCCTACGGAGAGACCCAGTACTTC. Translating it yields CSGPYGETQYF. The rearrangement uses TRBV29-1 and TRBJ2-5; D gene ambiguous. The CDR3 is made up of 11 amino acids. CDR1 and CDR2 (germline): SQVTM, ANQGSEA. Trimming removed 7 bases from V and 4 bases from J, with 10 bases in between.

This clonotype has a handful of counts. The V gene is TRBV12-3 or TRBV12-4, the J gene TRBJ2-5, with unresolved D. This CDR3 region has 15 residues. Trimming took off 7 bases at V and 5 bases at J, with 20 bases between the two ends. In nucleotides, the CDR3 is TGTGCCAGCACCCTGGTGGCTGGGCTTGGGGAGACCCAGTACTTC. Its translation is CASTLVAGLGETQYF.

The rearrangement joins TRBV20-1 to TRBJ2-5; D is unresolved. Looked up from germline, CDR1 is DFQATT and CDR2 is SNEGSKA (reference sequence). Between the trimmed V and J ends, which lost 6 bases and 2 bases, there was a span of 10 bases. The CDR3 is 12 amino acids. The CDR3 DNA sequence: TGCAGTGCCACTGACACGCAAGAGACCCAGTACTTC. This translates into CSATDTQETQYF.

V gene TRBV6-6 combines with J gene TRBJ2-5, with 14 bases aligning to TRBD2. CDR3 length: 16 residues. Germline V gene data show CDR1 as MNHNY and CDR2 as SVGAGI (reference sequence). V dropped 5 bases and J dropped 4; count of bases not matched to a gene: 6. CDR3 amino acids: CASSRGTSGGRETQYF. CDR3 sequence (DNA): TGTGCCAGCAGTCGTGGGACTAGCGGGGGTCGAGAGACCCAGTACTTC.

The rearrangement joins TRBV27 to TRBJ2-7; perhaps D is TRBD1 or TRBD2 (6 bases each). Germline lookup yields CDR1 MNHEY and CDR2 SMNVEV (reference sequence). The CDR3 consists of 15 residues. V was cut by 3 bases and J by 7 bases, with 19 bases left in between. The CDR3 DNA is TGTGCCAGCAGTTTCATGGGGGCGGGATCGGGTGAGCAGTACTTC. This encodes CASSFMGAGSGEQYF.